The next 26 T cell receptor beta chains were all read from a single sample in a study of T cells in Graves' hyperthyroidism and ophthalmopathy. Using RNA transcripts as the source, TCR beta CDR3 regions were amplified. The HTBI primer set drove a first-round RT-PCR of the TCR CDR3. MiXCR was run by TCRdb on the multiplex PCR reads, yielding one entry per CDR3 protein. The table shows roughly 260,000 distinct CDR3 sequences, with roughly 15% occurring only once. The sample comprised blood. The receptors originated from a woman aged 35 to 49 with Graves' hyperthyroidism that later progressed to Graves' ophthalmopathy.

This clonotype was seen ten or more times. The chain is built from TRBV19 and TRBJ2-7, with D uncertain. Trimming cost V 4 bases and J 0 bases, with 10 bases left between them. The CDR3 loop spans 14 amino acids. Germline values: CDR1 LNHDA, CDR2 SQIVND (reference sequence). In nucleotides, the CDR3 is TGTGCCAGTAGTACCCTGGCAGCCTCCTACGAGCAGTACTTC. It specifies CASSTLAASYEQYF.

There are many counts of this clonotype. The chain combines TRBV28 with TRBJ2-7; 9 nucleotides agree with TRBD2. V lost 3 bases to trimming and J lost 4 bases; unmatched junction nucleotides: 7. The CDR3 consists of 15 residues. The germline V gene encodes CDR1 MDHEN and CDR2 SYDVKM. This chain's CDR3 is CASSFAGGPVYEQYF. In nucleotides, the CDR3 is TGTGCCAGCAGTTTCGCGGGAGGGCCGGTATACGAGCAGTACTTC.

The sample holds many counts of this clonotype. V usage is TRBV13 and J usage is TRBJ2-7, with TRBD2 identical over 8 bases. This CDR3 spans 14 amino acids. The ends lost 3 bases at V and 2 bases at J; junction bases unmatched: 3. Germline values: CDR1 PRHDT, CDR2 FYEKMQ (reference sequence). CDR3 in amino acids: CASSLTSVAYEQYF. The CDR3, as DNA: TGTGCCAGCAGCTTGACTAGCGTCGCCTACGAGCAGTACTTC. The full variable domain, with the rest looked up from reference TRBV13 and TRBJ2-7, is AAGVIQSPRHLIKEKRETATLKCYPIPRHDTVYWYQQGPGQDPQFLISFYEKMQSDKGSIPDRFSAQQFSDYHSELNMSSLELGDSALYFCASSLTSVAYEQYFGPGTRLTVT.

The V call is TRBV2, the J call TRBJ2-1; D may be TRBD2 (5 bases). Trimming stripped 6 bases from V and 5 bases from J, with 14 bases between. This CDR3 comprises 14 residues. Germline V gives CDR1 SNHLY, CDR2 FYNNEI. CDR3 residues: CASSPSGANNEQFF. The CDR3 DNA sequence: TGTGCCAGCAGCCCCAGCGGAGCCAACAATGAGCAGTTCTTC.

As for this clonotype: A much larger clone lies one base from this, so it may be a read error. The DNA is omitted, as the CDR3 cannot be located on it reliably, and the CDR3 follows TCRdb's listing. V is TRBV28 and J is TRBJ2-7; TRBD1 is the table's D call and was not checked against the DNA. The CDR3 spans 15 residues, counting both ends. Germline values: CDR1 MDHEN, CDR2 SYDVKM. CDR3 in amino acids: CASSSSGQGVYEQYF.

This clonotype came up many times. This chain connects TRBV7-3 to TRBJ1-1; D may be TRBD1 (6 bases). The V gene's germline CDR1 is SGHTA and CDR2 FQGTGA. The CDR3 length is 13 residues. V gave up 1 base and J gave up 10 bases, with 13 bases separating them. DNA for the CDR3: TGTGCCAGCAGCTTAAGCCCTGGGGGGGCAGCTTTCTTT. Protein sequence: CASSLSPGGAAFF.

As DNA, the CDR3 is TGTGCCAGCAGGTTGGAACCTAGCGGGAGAAATGAGCAGTTCTTC. This translates into CASRLEPSGRNEQFF. This chain joins TRBV6-1 and TRBJ2-1, with TRBD2 identical over 10 bases. Germline trimming cut 6 bases from V and 7 bases from J; bases unmatched to any gene: 9. Germline V gene data show CDR1 as MNHNS and CDR2 as SASEGT. The CDR3 sequence is 15 residues long.

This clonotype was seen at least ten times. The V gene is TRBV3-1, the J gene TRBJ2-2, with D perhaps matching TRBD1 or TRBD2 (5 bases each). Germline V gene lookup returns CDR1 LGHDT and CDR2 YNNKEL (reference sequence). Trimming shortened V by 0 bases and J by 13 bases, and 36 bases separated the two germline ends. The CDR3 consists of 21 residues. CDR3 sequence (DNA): TGTGCCAGCAGCCAAGACCGGGACCTCCTTAATCTGATGGCGTTTAGCACCATGCTGTTTTTT. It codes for CASSQDRDLLNLMAFSTMLFF.

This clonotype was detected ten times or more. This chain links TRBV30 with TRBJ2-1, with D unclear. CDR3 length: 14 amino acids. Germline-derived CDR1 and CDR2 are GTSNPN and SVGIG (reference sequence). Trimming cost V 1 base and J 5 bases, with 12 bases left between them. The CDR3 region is CAWSDVSNHNEQFF. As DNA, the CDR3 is TGTGCCTGGAGTGATGTTAGTAACCACAATGAGCAGTTCTTC.

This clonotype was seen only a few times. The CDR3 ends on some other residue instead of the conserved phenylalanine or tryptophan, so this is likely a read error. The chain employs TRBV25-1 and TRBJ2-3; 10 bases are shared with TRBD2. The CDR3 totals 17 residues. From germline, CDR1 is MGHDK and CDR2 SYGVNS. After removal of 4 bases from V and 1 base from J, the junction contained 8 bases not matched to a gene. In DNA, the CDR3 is TGTGCCAGCAGTGGCCCATCGCTAGCGGGAGGCACAGATACGCAGTATTCT. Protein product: CASSGPSLAGGTDTQYS.

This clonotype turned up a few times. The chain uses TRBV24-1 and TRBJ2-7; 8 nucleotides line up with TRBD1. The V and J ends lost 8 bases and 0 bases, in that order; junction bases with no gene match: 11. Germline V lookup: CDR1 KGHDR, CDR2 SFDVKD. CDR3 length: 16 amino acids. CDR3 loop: CATIIGQDRVSYEQYF. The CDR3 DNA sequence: TGTGCCACCATCATCGGCCAGGACAGGGTCTCCTACGAGCAGTACTTC.

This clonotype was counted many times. CDR3 nucleotide sequence: TGTGCTAGTGGAGGGGCGGGATACCCCTACAATGAGCAGTTCTTC. The encoded protein is CASGGAGYPYNEQFF. The J gene is TRBJ2-1, the V gene TRBV12-5, with D perhaps matching TRBD2 (6 bases). V dropped 6 bases and J dropped 2 bases, with 14 bases sitting between them. This CDR3 comprises 15 residues. CDR1 is LGHNT, CDR2 FRNRAP, per germline.

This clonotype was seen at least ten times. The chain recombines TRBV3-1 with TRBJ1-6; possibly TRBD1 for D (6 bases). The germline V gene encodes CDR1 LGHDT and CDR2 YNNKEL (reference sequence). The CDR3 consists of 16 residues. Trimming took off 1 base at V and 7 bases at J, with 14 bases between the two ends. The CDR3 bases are TGTGCCAGCAGCCAAGGTCCAGGGGAAGTGAATTCACCCCTCCACTTT. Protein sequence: CASSQGPGEVNSPLHF.

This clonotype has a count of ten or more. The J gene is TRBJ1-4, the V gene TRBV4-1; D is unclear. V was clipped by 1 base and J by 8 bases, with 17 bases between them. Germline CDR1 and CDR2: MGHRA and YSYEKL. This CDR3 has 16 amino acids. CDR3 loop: CASSQAPLRREEKLFF. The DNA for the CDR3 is TGCGCCAGCAGCCAAGCTCCTTTAAGGAGAGAGGAAAAACTGTTTTTT.

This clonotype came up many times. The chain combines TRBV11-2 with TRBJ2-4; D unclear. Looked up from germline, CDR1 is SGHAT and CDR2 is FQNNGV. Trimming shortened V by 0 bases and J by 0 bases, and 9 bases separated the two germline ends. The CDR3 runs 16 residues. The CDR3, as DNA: TGTGCCAGCAGCTTAGATCTGGGGTTAGCCAAAAACATTCAGTACTTC. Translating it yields CASSLDLGLAKNIQYF.

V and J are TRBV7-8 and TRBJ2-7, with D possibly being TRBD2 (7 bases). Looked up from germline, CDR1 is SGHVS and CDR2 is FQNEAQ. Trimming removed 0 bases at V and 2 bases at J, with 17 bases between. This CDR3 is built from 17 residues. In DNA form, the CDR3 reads TGTGCCAGCAGCTTAGCGAGGGCGAGGGGGGGGCCCTACGAGCAGTACTTC. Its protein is CASSLARARGGPYEQYF.

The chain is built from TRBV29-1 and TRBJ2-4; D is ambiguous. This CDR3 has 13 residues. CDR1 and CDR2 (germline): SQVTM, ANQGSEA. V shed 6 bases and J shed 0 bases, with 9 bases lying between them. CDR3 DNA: TGCAGCGTACTACAGAAAGCCAAAAACATTCAGTACTTC. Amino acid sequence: CSVLQKAKNIQYF.

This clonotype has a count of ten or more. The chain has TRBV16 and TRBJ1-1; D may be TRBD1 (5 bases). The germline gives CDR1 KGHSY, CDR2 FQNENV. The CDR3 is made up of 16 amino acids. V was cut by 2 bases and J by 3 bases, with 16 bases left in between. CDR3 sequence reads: CASSQLGWEGHTEAFF. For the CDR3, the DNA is TGTGCCAGCAGCCAACTGGGCTGGGAGGGACACACTGAAGCTTTCTTT.

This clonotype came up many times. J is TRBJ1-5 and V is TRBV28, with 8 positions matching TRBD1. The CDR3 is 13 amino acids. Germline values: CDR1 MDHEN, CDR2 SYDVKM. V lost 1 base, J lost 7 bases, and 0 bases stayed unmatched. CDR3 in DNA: TGTGCCAGCAGTTTATCAGGGGGCCAGCCCCAGCATTTT. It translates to CASSLSGGQPQHF.

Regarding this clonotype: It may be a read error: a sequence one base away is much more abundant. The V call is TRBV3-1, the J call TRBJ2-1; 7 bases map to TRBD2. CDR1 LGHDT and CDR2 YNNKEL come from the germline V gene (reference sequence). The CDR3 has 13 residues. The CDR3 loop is CPSSQLQRGEQFF. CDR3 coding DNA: TGTCCCAGCAGCCAACTTCAGCGGGGTGAGCAGTTCTTC.

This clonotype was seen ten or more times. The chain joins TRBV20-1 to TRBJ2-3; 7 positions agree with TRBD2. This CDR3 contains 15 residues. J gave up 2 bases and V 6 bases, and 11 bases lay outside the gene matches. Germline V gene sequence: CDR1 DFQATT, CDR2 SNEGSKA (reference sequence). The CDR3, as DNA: TGCAGTGCAAAACGGGGCACTAGCGACACAGATACGCAGTATTTT. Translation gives CSAKRGTSDTDTQYF.

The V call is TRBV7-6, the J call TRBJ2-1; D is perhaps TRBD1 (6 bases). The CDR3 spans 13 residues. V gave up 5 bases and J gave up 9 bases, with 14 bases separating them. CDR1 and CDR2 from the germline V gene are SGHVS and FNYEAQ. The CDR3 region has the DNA TGTGCCAGCAGCCAGGGGAGCTCGGTTGAGCAGTTCTTC. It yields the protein CASSQGSSVEQFF.

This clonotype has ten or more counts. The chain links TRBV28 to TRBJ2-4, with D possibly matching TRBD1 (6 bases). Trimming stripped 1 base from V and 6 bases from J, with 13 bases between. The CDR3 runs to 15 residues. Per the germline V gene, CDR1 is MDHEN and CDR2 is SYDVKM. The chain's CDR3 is CASSLFPDRGNIQYF. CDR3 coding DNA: TGTGCCAGCAGTTTATTTCCGGACAGAGGAAACATTCAGTACTTC.

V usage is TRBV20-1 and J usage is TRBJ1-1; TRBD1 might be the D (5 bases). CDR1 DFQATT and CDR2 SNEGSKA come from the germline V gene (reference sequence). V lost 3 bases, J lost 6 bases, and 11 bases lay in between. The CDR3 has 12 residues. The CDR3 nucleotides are TGCAGTGCTAGCCGGGGGAGGGCTGAAGCTTTCTTT. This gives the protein CSASRGRAEAFF.

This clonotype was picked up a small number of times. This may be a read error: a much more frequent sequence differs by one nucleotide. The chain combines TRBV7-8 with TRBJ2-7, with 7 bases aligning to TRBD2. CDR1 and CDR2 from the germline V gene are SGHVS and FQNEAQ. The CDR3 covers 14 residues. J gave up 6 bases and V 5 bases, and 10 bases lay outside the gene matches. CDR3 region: CASSQLASGGEQYF. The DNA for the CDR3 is TGTGCCAGCAGCCAACTAGCGTCCGGGGGCGAGCAGTACTTC.

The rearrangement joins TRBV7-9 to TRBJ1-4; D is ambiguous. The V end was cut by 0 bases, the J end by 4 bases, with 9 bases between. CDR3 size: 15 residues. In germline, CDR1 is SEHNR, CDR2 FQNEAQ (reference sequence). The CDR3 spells CASSLALTSNEKLFF. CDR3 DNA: TGTGCCAGCAGCTTAGCGCTAACCAGTAATGAAAAACTGTTTTTT.